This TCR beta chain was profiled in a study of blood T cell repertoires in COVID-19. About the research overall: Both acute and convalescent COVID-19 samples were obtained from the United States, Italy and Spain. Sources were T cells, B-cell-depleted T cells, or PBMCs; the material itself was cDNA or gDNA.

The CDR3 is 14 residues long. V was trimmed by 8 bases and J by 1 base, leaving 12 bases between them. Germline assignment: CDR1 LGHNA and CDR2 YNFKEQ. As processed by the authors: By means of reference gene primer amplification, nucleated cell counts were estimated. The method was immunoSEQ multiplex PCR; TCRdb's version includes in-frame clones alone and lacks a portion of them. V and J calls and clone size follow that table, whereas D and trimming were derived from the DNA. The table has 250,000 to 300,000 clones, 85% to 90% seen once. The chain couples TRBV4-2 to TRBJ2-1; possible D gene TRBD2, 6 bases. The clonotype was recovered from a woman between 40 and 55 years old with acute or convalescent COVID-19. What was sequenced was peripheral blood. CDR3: CASGPGVSYNEQFF. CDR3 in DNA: TGTGCCAGCGGCCCGGGGGTTTCCTACAATGAGCAGTTCTTC.